The 17 T cell receptor beta chains below all came from one sample that was sequenced in a study of Graves' ophthalmopathy and Graves' hyperthyroidism. CDR3 regions of TCR beta were amplified from RNA transcripts. The library came from an HTBI-primed first-round RT-PCR and a second-round multiplex PCR. MiXCR was run by TCRdb on the multiplex PCR reads, yielding one entry per CDR3 protein. Of over 150,000 distinct CDR3 sequences listed, more than 30% were seen once; the top ten hold about 5.8%. What was sequenced was peripheral blood. Receptor source: a woman between 40 and 50 years old with Graves' ophthalmopathy.

The J gene is TRBJ1-5, the V gene TRBV20-1; tentatively, D is TRBD1 (5 bases). The V end was cut by 2 bases, the J end by 2 bases, with 16 bases between. CDR1 and CDR2 (germline): DFQATT, SNEGSKA (reference sequence). This CDR3 is built from 16 residues. The CDR3 spells CSARLQFRGRNQPQHF. DNA for the CDR3: TGCAGTGCTAGACTCCAATTTCGGGGCCGCAATCAGCCCCAGCATTTT.

The chain recombines TRBV6-2 or TRBV6-3 with TRBJ2-7; TRBD2 agrees at 7 bases. Germline V gives CDR1 MNHEY, CDR2 SVGEGT. V shed 2 bases, J shed 0 bases, and the junction held 16 bases outside the gene matches. This CDR3 spans 19 amino acids. CDR3 amino acids: CASSYRVSAGRQNSYEQYF. The DNA of the CDR3 is TGTGCCAGCAGTTACCGGGTTTCAGCGGGACGACAAAACTCCTACGAGCAGTACTTC.

The rearrangement uses TRBV28 and TRBJ2-7, with TRBD1 matching 9 bases. The CDR3 is made up of 14 amino acids. CDR1 is MDHEN and CDR2 is SYDVKM in the germline V gene. Germline trimming cut 8 bases from V and 7 bases from J; bases unmatched to any gene: 12. The CDR3: CASGSQQGALEQYF. The CDR3 DNA reads as TGTGCCAGCGGCTCACAACAGGGGGCGCTTGAGCAGTACTTC. Filled out from reference TRBV28 and TRBJ2-7, the complete variable domain reads DVKVTQSSRYLVKRTGEKVFLECVQDMDHENMFWYRQDPGLGLRLIYFSYDVKMKEKGDIPEGYSVSREKKERFSLILESASTNQTSMYLCASGSQQGALEQYFGPGTRLTVT.

This clonotype was detected a few times. The V call is TRBV18, the J call TRBJ1-2; 10 bases map to TRBD1. This CDR3 has 15 amino acids. Germline V lookup: CDR1 KGHSH, CDR2 LQKENI. V trimming: 6 bases; J trimming: 3 bases; junction bases outside the gene matches: 7. The CDR3 spells CASSQRTGGDYGYTF. Here the CDR3 DNA reads TGTGCCAGCTCTCAACGGACAGGGGGTGACTATGGCTACACCTTC.

The chain uses TRBV12-3 or TRBV12-4 and TRBJ2-5, with D perhaps assigned TRBD1 or TRBD2 (7 bases each). The CDR3 spans 14 residues. Trimming removed 6 bases from V and 6 bases from J, with 17 bases in between. The CDR3 region is CASSQGEGWQTQYF. The CDR3 DNA reads TGTGCCAGCAGCCAGGGGGAGGGGTGGCAGACCCAGTACTTC.

This clonotype was seen many times. Written as DNA, the CDR3 is TGTGCCAGCAGCCAAAGGGACTTGCGCTACGAGCAGTACTTC. Its translation is CASSQRDLRYEQYF. The V and J genes are TRBV13 and TRBJ2-7; the D gene is possibly TRBD2 (6 bases). This CDR3 is 14 amino acids long. V gave up 5 bases and J gave up 3 bases, with 14 bases separating them. Germline V gene data show CDR1 as PRHDT and CDR2 as FYEKMQ (reference sequence).

In DNA, the CDR3 is TGTGCCAGCAGTTCCCAGGGGGCGGGTGACACCATATATTTT. This codes for CASSSQGAGDTIYF. The chain combines TRBV12-3 or TRBV12-4 with TRBJ1-3; TRBD1 agrees at 8 bases. The CDR3 totals 14 residues. Trimming cost V 4 bases and J 8 bases; bases outside gene matches: 7.

V usage is TRBV12-3 or TRBV12-4 and J usage is TRBJ2-5; no firm D call. V gave up 6 bases and J gave up 4 bases, with 12 bases separating them. The length of the CDR3 is 13 residues. The CDR3 nucleotides are TGTGCCAGCAGCACCGACTGGAGAGAGACCCAGTACTTC. This translates into CASSTDWRETQYF.

The sample holds many counts of this clonotype. The rearrangement joins TRBV4-1 to TRBJ2-5, with 8 positions matching TRBD1. V lost 0 bases, J lost 1 base, and 1 base stayed unmatched. Germline assignment: CDR1 MGHRA and CDR2 YSYEKL. The CDR3 length is 15 residues. CDR3 DNA sequence: TGCGCCAGCAGCCAAGAAGGGACAGGCCAAGAGACCCAGTACTTC. Protein sequence: CASSQEGTGQETQYF.

This clonotype was observed at least ten times. The chain is built from TRBV30 and TRBJ2-7; D might be TRBD1 (6 bases). Germline V gene sequence: CDR1 GTSNPN, CDR2 SVGIG (reference sequence). Between the trimmed V and J ends, which lost 4 bases and 7 bases, there was a span of 14 bases. CDR3 size: 12 residues. In DNA, the CDR3 is TGTGCCTGGAATCAGGGGCGCCGAGAGCAGTACTTC. Protein product: CAWNQGRREQYF.

This clonotype was counted ten times or more. The V and J genes are TRBV11-1 and TRBJ2-5; D not certain. CDR1 is SGHAT, CDR2 FQDESV, per germline (reference sequence). V was pared by 5 bases and J by 3 bases, with 4 bases between. This CDR3 is 11 amino acids long. CDR3 region: CASSREETQYF. The CDR3 DNA is TGTGCCAGCAGCCGTGAAGAGACCCAGTACTTC.

V usage is TRBV9 and J usage is TRBJ2-5; 8 bases agree with TRBD2. The CDR3 extends over 16 amino acids. The V gene end was trimmed by 0 bases and the J gene end by 0 bases; junction bases not matched to a gene: 4. Per the germline V gene, CDR1 is SGDLS and CDR2 is YYNGEE. The CDR3 loop is CASSVAGGRNQETQYF. In nucleotides, the CDR3 is TGTGCCAGCAGCGTAGCGGGCGGGAGGAACCAAGAGACCCAGTACTTC.

The chain employs TRBV6-5 and TRBJ2-5; perhaps D is TRBD1 or TRBD2 (5 bases each). V was trimmed by 3 bases and J by 1 base, leaving 12 bases between them. In germline, CDR1 is MNHEY, CDR2 SVGAGI. The CDR3 consists of 15 residues. The CDR3 nucleotides are TGTGCCAGCAGTTATCGGTATGGGACCCAAGAGACCCAGTACTTC. It translates to CASSYRYGTQETQYF.

In its sample, this clonotype was seen many times. The rearrangement joins TRBV27 to TRBJ2-5; D gene uncertain. CDR3 length: 12 residues. In germline, CDR1 is MNHEY, CDR2 SMNVEV (reference sequence). V lost 5 bases, J lost 4 bases, and 8 bases lay in between. Here the CDR3 DNA reads TGTGCCAGCAGTCCCGGCACAGAGACCCAGTACTTC. It is translated as CASSPGTETQYF.

This clonotype has a count of ten or more. This chain connects TRBV6-5 to TRBJ1-3, with D possibly TRBD1 on 5 matching bases. V lost 6 bases and J lost 0, with 24 bases in between. CDR1 MNHEY and CDR2 SVGAGI come from the germline V gene. There are 19 residues in the CDR3. CDR3 in amino acids: CASSPRPGRVESSGNTIYF. CDR3 nucleotide sequence: TGTGCCAGCAGCCCTAGGCCGGGGCGCGTCGAGAGCTCTGGAAACACCATATATTTT.

This rearrangement joins TRBV30 to TRBJ2-5; D not resolved. V was shortened by 0 bases and J by 5 bases, with 7 bases between the two germline ends. Per germline, CDR1 GTSNPN and CDR2 SVGIG (reference sequence). The CDR3 spans 12 residues. The CDR3 DNA follows: TGTGCCTGGAGTGTACTTAGGGAGACCCAGTACTTC. Translated: CAWSVLRETQYF. The full variable domain, in which reference TRBV30 and TRBJ2-5 provide the parts outside the CDR3, is SQTIHQWPATLVQPVGSPLSLECTVEGTSNPNLYWYRQAAGRGLQLLFYSVGIGQISSEVPQNLSASRPQDRQFILSSKKLLLSDSGFYLCAWSVLRETQYFGPGTRLLVL.

This clonotype was recorded a few times. This rearrangement joins TRBV27 to TRBJ1-1; D gene ambiguous. Trimming took 5 bases from V and 1 from J, leaving 14 bases between them. Germline CDR1 and CDR2: MNHEY and SMNVEV (reference sequence). The CDR3 is 15 amino acids. The CDR3 region has the DNA TGTGCCAGCAGTCCCCCCCCTACAGAGAACACTGAAGCTTTCTTT. Translation gives CASSPPPTENTEAFF.